A single sample is the source of the 11 T cell receptor beta chains below, sequenced in a study of cytomegalovirus exposure and HLA in healthy donors. Primers included in the PCR were 60 Vbeta and 13 Jbeta primers. Using immunoSEQ multiplex PCR, the repertoire was profiled, and TCRdb retains in-frame clones only, with some absent. The sample carries more than 150,000 clones, 65% to 90% recorded once. The sequenced sample was PBMCs. The source is a girl aged 2-10 years in good health and CMV-seropositive.

The sample holds one count of this clone. The CDR3 reads CASSPIQNTGYGDYGYTF. The CDR3 DNA follows: TGTGCCAGCAGCCCCATACAAAATACAGGGTATGGCGACTATGGCTACACCTTC. The chain links TRBV7-8 to TRBJ1-2, with a tentative D call TRBD1 (6 bases). The CDR3 sequence is 18 residues long. Germline V gene lookup returns CDR1 SGHVS and CDR2 FQNEAQ. V gave up 5 bases and J gave up 3 bases, with 25 bases separating them.

The V gene is TRBV28, the J gene TRBJ1-2; 7 bases are shared with TRBD1. This CDR3 contains 13 residues. The V gene's germline CDR1 is MDHEN and CDR2 SYDVKM. The V gene end was trimmed by 6 bases and the J gene end by 6 bases; junction bases not matched to a gene: 7. The CDR3 coding sequence is TGTGCCAGCAGAGGGGGCGCAGGAGATGGCTACACCTTC. This encodes CASRGGAGDGYTF.

J is TRBJ2-3 and V is TRBV28, with D possibly being TRBD2 (7 bases). This CDR3 comprises 17 residues. Trimming left V 6 bases short and J 2 bases short, with 21 bases between. Germline values: CDR1 MDHEN, CDR2 SYDVKM. CDR3 in amino acids: CASRAHGGPLHTDTQYF. The CDR3 bases are TGTGCCAGCAGGGCCCACGGGGGGCCATTGCACACAGATACGCAGTATTTT.

This chain links TRBV27 with TRBJ2-2; D gene unclear. Germline V gene lookup returns CDR1 MNHEY and CDR2 SMNVEV (reference sequence). Trimming took 3 bases from V and 2 from J, leaving 13 bases between them. The CDR3 extends over 16 amino acids. Here the CDR3 DNA reads TGTGCCAGCAGTTTGTTTGTACAGATAAACACCGGGGAGCTGTTTTTT. This codes for CASSLFVQINTGELFF.

This clone was recorded once. The chain recombines TRBV10-3 with TRBJ2-7; perhaps TRBD1 as D (5 bases). The germline CDR1 and CDR2 sequences are ENHRY and SYGVKD. The V end lost 0 bases, the J end lost 3 bases, and 12 bases lay between the germline ends. The CDR3 extends over 15 amino acids. CDR3 residues: CAISESGAGNYEQYF. DNA of the CDR3: TGTGCCATCAGTGAGTCAGGTGCAGGGAACTACGAGCAGTACTTC.

V and J are TRBV5-1 and TRBJ2-4; TRBD1 might be the D (5 bases). The germline V gene has CDR1 SGHRS and CDR2 YFSETQ. Trimming removed 0 bases from V and 2 bases from J, with 6 bases in between. This CDR3 has 14 residues. In nucleotides, the CDR3 is TGCGCCAGCAGCTTGGCAGGGTCCAAAAACATTCAGTACTTC. Encoded protein: CASSLAGSKNIQYF.

The gene calls are TRBV4-1 and TRBJ2-1; 8 nucleotides match TRBD2. V gave up 1 base and J gave up 15 bases; unmatched junction bases: 20. In germline, CDR1 is MGHRA, CDR2 YSYEKL. The length of the CDR3 is 17 residues. The CDR3: CASSQASGLAGLTARFF. As DNA, the CDR3 is TGCGCCAGCAGCCAAGCATCTGGTCTAGCGGGCCTTACTGCACGGTTCTTC.

This clone was found once. This chain links TRBV13 with TRBJ1-2, with D possibly TRBD1 on 5 matching bases. The V end was cut by 4 bases, the J end by 7 bases, with 16 bases between. CDR3 length: 14 residues. CDR1 and CDR2 from the germline V gene are PRHDT and FYEKMQ (reference sequence). Here the CDR3 DNA reads TGTGCCAGCAGCTCCCAAGGGAGGGGAATTGGCTACACCTTC. Amino acids: CASSSQGRGIGYTF.

The chain joins TRBV4-1 to TRBJ2-3; 7 bases agree with TRBD2. The germline CDR1 and CDR2 sequences are MGHRA and YSYEKL. This CDR3 has 16 residues. The V gene end was trimmed by 4 bases and the J gene end by 8 bases; junction bases not matched to a gene: 15. In nucleotides, the CDR3 is TGCGCCAGCAGCCCGGGGGACTACCTGCTTCCGGGTACGCAGTATTTT. Its translation is CASSPGDYLLPGTQYF.

The genes are TRBV13 and TRBJ1-1; D ambiguous. Germline V CDR1 and CDR2: PRHDT, FYEKMQ (reference sequence). CDR3 size: 12 residues. Deletions cut 7 bases from V and 1 base from J, with 7 bases between. The CDR3 coding sequence is TGTGCCAGCACCCTAGCGAACACTGAAGCTTTCTTT. Translating it yields CASTLANTEAFF.

This chain connects TRBV6-4 to TRBJ2-7; 7 positions agree with TRBD1. This CDR3 contains 14 residues. Germline V gene data show CDR1 as MRHNA and CDR2 as SNTAGT. Losses at the gene ends were 6 bases for V and 0 bases for J; bases not matched to a gene: 5. CDR3: CASSPGQDSYEQYF. CDR3 bases: TGTGCCAGCAGCCCAGGACAGGACTCCTACGAGCAGTACTTC.